The following is a T cell receptor beta chain sequence with its context. The antigen is unknown. This sample is drawn from a study of T cells in localized non-small cell lung cancer. Only in-frame clones appear in the TCRdb table, and some are missing; sequencing was by immunoSEQ multiplex PCR. Counted here are about 40,000 clones, 70% to 90% occurring once; the ten biggest clones make up approximately 3.5%. Germline CDR1 and CDR2: MGHRA and YSYEKL. Trimming shortened V by 3 bases and J by 4 bases, and 6 bases separated the two germline ends. The CDR3 is 12 residues long. General study results and limits: The study found T cell clonality highest in uninvolved adjacent lung, above tumor. Out of the top 100 tumor clones, a median around 57 were seen in adjacent lung. Heterogeneity is still possible, as just one tumor region was sequenced. A raised T cell density in blood coincided with lengthier overall survival.

This chain links TRBV4-1 with TRBJ2-5; D call uncertain. This TCR came from a man aged 18-55 years with stage I lung adenocarcinoma. The source was peripheral blood, collected before any cancer treatment. The CDR3 DNA sequence: TGCGCCAGCAGCCACCCTGGAGAGACCCAGTACTTC. Translated, it gives CASSHPGETQYF.